Detailed here is one T cell receptor (beta chain). J was trimmed by 2 bases and V by 4 bases; bases with no gene match: 7. CDR3 size: 16 residues. From germline, CDR1 is LGHDT and CDR2 YNNKEL (reference sequence). The repertoire was sequenced with immunoSEQ multiplex PCR; TCRdb's copy has only in-frame clones and lacks some. The repertoire holds 90,000 to 120,000 clones, with around 93% as singletons. The data belong to a study of T cell responses to AZD1222 COVID-19 vaccine. The clonotype was recovered from an adult who received the AZD1222 COVID-19 vaccine. This material consisted of peripheral blood, taken 28 days after the second AZD1222 dose. This chain connects TRBV3-1 (or the pseudogene TRBV3-2) to TRBJ2-2; 7 bases match TRBD1. This CDR3 reads CASSPYRGYNTGELFF. For the CDR3, the DNA is TGTGCCAGCAGCCCCTACAGGGGCTACAACACCGGGGAGCTGTTTTTT.